Listed here are 27 T cell receptor beta chains from one sample, sequenced in a study of shared clonotypes between healthy human individuals. Clones were sequenced by immunoSEQ multiplex PCR, and TCRdb holds only the in-frame ones, with some missing. The profile shows a few hundred thousand clones, 65% of them singletons. Sequencing input: memory CD4+ T cells sorted from blood. The subset was: CD45RA-negative fraction. Receptor source: a young man in good health.

The gene calls are TRBV15 and TRBJ2-6, with 8 positions matching TRBD1. The CDR3 contains 18 residues. Trimming cost V 2 bases and J 0 bases; bases outside gene matches: 6. Germline CDR1 reads LNHNV; CDR2 reads YYDKDF (reference sequence). The CDR3 nucleotides read TGTGCCACCAGCAGATCAGGGGGCGATAGCTCTGGGGCCAACGTCCTGACTTTC. Translating gives CATSRSGGDSSGANVLTF.

A single count supports this clone. The chain links TRBV28 to TRBJ2-5, with D maybe TRBD1 (6 bases). The CDR3 is 13 residues long. Trimming left V 3 bases short and J 3 bases short, with 8 bases between. Germline CDR1 is MDHEN and CDR2 is SYDVKM. For the CDR3, the DNA is TGTGCCAGCAGTTTTAAGGGGGAAGAGACCCAGTACTTC. This encodes CASSFKGEETQYF.

The V gene is TRBV11-2, the J gene TRBJ2-7, with 10 bases matching TRBD1. CDR3 length equals 15 residues. The V segment lost 0 bases and the J segment 4 bases; nucleotides outside the gene matches: 3. CDR1 and CDR2 (germline): SGHAT, FQNNGV. The CDR3 DNA is TGTGCCAGCAGCTTAGATCCGGGACAGGGGTACGAGCAGTACTTC. Protein: CASSLDPGQGYEQYF. The full variable domain, completed using reference TRBV11-2 and TRBJ2-7, is EAGVAQSPRYKIIEKRQSVAFWCNPISGHATLYWYQQILGQGPKLLIQFQNNGVVDDSQLPKDRFSAERLKGVDSTLKIQPAKLEDSAVYLCASSLDPGQGYEQYFGPGTRLTVT.

Written as DNA, the CDR3 is TGTGCCAGCAGCTTAGATAATAGGGCTGCTTACCAGTTCTTC. The encoded protein is CASSLDNRAAYQFF. The rearrangement uses TRBV7-9 and TRBJ2-1, with D unresolved. Trimming shortened V by 1 base and J by 13 bases, and 17 bases separated the two germline ends. Germline CDR1 and CDR2: SEHNR and FQNEAQ (reference sequence). The length of the CDR3 is 14 residues.

This chain connects TRBV7-2 to TRBJ1-1; 8 nucleotides line up with TRBD1. This CDR3 has 15 amino acids. CDR1 is SGHTA, CDR2 FQGNSA, per germline. V was clipped by 3 bases and J by 1 base; unmatched bases: 4. The chain's CDR3 is CASSFTGTGNTEAFF. The CDR3 DNA sequence: TGTGCCAGCAGCTTCACCGGGACAGGGAACACTGAAGCTTTCTTT.

This chain links TRBV18 with TRBJ2-7; 12 bases line up with TRBD1. This CDR3 contains 16 residues. Germline assignment: CDR1 KGHSH and CDR2 LQKENI. The V gene end was trimmed by 3 bases and the J gene end by 5 bases; junction bases not matched to a gene: 8. The CDR3 loop reads CASSPIGGQGAHEQYF. The CDR3 region has the DNA TGTGCCAGCTCACCTATTGGGGGACAGGGGGCCCACGAGCAGTACTTC.

This clone was seen once. The gene calls are TRBV5-4 and TRBJ2-7; possible D gene TRBD2, 6 bases. The CDR3 runs 14 residues. The V and J ends lost 4 bases and 2 bases respectively, with 13 bases between them. Germline CDR1 SGHNT, CDR2 YYREEE (reference sequence). Here the CDR3 DNA reads TGTGCCAGCAGCCGCGGGACCTCGACCTACGAGCAGTACTTC. This gives the protein CASSRGTSTYEQYF.

J is TRBJ2-1 and V is TRBV5-1; TRBD1 matches at 8 bases. The germline gives CDR1 SGHRS, CDR2 YFSETQ. Losses at the gene ends were 5 bases for V and 5 bases for J; bases not matched to a gene: 6. The CDR3 spans 14 residues. The CDR3 coding sequence is TGCGCCAGCAGGCAACAGGGGGATGACAATGAGCAGTTCTTC. The encoded protein is CASRQQGDDNEQFF.

V usage is TRBV4-3 and J usage is TRBJ2-3; D not resolved. V lost 1 base and J lost 1, with 9 bases in between. Germline V gene lookup returns CDR1 LGHNA and CDR2 YSLEER. The length of the CDR3 is 15 residues. CDR3 sequence (DNA): TGCGCCAGCAGCCAAGCCCTGTACGGCACAGATACGCAGTATTTT. It encodes CASSQALYGTDTQYF.

V and J are TRBV9 and TRBJ2-3; 9 nucleotides agree with TRBD2. Germline V gene data show CDR1 as SGDLS and CDR2 as YYNGEE. The CDR3 loop spans 21 amino acids. After removal of 4 bases from V and 0 bases from J, the junction contained 21 bases not matched to a gene. For the CDR3, the DNA is TGTGCCAGCAGCCTTAGAGGTCTAGCGGGGCTCGACCACACTAGCACAGATACGCAGTATTTT. Translation gives CASSLRGLAGLDHTSTDTQYF. The full variable domain, completed using reference TRBV9 and TRBJ2-3, is DSGVTQTPKHLITATGQRVTLRCSPRSGDLSVYWYQQSLDQGLQFLIQYYNGEERAKGNILERFSAQQFPDLHSELNLSSLELGDSALYFCASSLRGLAGLDHTSTDTQYFGPGTRLTVL.

The rearrangement links TRBV7-8 to TRBJ2-7; TRBD2 agrees at 12 bases. The CDR3 extends over 15 amino acids. Germline assignment: CDR1 SGHVS and CDR2 FQNEAQ. V was clipped by 7 bases and J by 4 bases; unmatched bases: 8. CDR3 sequence: CASIRGGLAGYEQYF. CDR3 DNA sequence: TGTGCCAGCATTAGAGGAGGACTAGCGGGATACGAGCAGTACTTC.

CDR3 residues: CASSLMGAYNEQFF. The CDR3 DNA reads as TGTGCCAGCAGCTTAATGGGGGCCTACAATGAGCAGTTCTTC. The chain links TRBV7-3 to TRBJ2-1; the D gene could be TRBD1 or TRBD2 (5 bases each). The CDR3 runs 14 residues. V lost 1 base, J lost 2 bases, and 6 bases lay in between. CDR1 and CDR2 from the germline V gene are SGHTA and FQGTGA.

The table lists this clone with a few counts. The V and J genes are TRBV14 and TRBJ2-1; weak D call: TRBD2 (6 bases). Germline loops: CDR1 SGHDN, CDR2 FVKESK. The V gene lost 2 bases and the J gene lost 3 bases, with 11 bases spanning the gap. The CDR3 has 15 residues. In DNA form, the CDR3 reads TGTGCCAGCAGCCAAATGACGGACTACTACAATGAGCAGTTCTTC. Its protein is CASSQMTDYYNEQFF.

The chain is built from TRBV2 and TRBJ2-6, with 7 bases identical to TRBD1. The CDR3 sequence is 16 residues long. Trimming took 7 bases from V and 0 from J; bases not matched to a gene: 6. Germline loops: CDR1 SNHLY, CDR2 FYNNEI. CDR3 nucleotide sequence: TGTGCCAGCAACCGACAGGGCGTCTCTGGGGCCAACGTCCTGACTTTC. Translating gives CASNRQGVSGANVLTF.

A note on this clone: At one end the junction does not follow the germline gene, possibly because of a read error. The identical CDR3 is also encoded by other nucleotide sequences in the sample. The chain's CDR3 is CASSHSGMPDTQYF. The DNA of the CDR3 is TGCGCCAGCAGCCATAGCGGGATGCCAGATACGCAGTATTTT. The chain joins TRBV14 to TRBJ2-3; 8 bases fit TRBD2. CDR1 is SGHDN and CDR2 is FVKESK in the germline V gene. The CDR3 is made up of 14 amino acids.

This clone came up many times. V usage is TRBV27 and J usage is TRBJ2-7; D unresolved. V was clipped by 3 bases and J by 4 bases, with 10 bases between them. This CDR3 comprises 13 residues. The V gene's germline CDR1 is MNHEY and CDR2 SMNVEV (reference sequence). The CDR3 DNA sequence: TGTGCCAGCAGTTTGAGGCCCCCATACGAGCAGTACTTC. This encodes CASSLRPPYEQYF.

This clone was seen just once. The chain has TRBV25-1 and TRBJ1-2, with a tentative D call TRBD1 (6 bases). In germline, CDR1 is MGHDK, CDR2 SYGVNS. The CDR3 extends over 13 amino acids. The ends were cut back, 6 bases at V and 2 bases at J, with 10 bases in the middle. CDR3 region: CASSRTENYGYTF. CDR3 DNA sequence: TGTGCCAGCAGCCGGACAGAGAACTATGGCTACACCTTC.

This rearrangement joins TRBV4-3 to TRBJ2-1, with 16 bases that match TRBD2. With V trimmed by 2 bases and J by 0 bases, 13 bases remained unmatched. Germline loops: CDR1 LGHNA, CDR2 YSLEER. The CDR3 spans 22 residues. The CDR3 reads CASSQYPFGTSGRAGSYNEQFF. CDR3 DNA sequence: TGCGCCAGCAGCCAATACCCGTTCGGGACTAGCGGGAGGGCCGGCTCCTACAATGAGCAGTTCTTC.

The V call is TRBV30, the J call TRBJ1-3; D gene uncertain. The germline gives CDR1 GTSNPN, CDR2 SVGIG (reference sequence). With 4 bases removed from V and 2 bases from J, the gap between germline ends came to 9 bases. This CDR3 is built from 13 residues. The CDR3: CAWITAAGNTIYF. Here the CDR3 DNA reads TGTGCCTGGATTACCGCCGCTGGAAACACCATATATTTT.

This chain links TRBV10-3 with TRBJ1-3, with 8 positions matching TRBD1. Per germline, CDR1 ENHRY and CDR2 SYGVKD. Losses at the gene ends were 7 bases for V and 2 bases for J; bases not matched to a gene: 7. The CDR3 spans 15 residues. CDR3 amino acids: CAINNPGGTGNTIYF. CDR3 sequence (DNA): TGTGCCATCAACAACCCAGGGGGCACTGGAAACACCATATATTTT.

The gene calls are TRBV28 and TRBJ1-2; 11 nucleotides agree with TRBD1. Germline V lookup: CDR1 MDHEN, CDR2 SYDVKM. With 5 bases clipped from V and 8 bases from J, the junction kept 10 bases outside the gene matches. This CDR3 spans 15 amino acids. The CDR3, as DNA: TGTGCCAGCAGTAGGCCAGGGACAGGGGGTGGAGGCTACACCTTC. As protein: CASSRPGTGGGGYTF.

The chain combines TRBV4-1 with TRBJ1-2, with a possible D match to TRBD1 (5 bases). V shed 4 bases and J shed 3 bases, with 15 bases lying between them. CDR3 length equals 15 residues. Germline V gene lookup returns CDR1 MGHRA and CDR2 YSYEKL. DNA for the CDR3: TGCGCCAGCAGCCCGAACTCTGGGGACCACTATGGCTACACCTTC. Its translation is CASSPNSGDHYGYTF.

In its sample, this clone was seen many times. The same CDR3 also results from other DNA sequences found in this sample. The chain recombines TRBV5-8 with TRBJ2-6, with D hard to call. V dropped 2 bases and J dropped 2 bases, with 2 bases sitting between them. CDR1 SGHTS and CDR2 YDEGEE come from the germline V gene. The CDR3 is 13 amino acids. CDR3 DNA: TGTGCCAGCAGCTTAGCTGGGGCCAACGTCCTGACTTTC. Translating it yields CASSLAGANVLTF.

This rearrangement joins TRBV6-1 to TRBJ2-7, with 10 bases aligning to TRBD1. The CDR3 is 16 amino acids. The V segment lost 1 base and the J segment 6 bases; nucleotides outside the gene matches: 9. Germline CDR1 MNHNS, CDR2 SASEGT. The CDR3 here is CASSEDPGQGIFEQYF. The CDR3 coding sequence is TGTGCCAGCAGTGAAGATCCGGGACAGGGGATTTTCGAGCAGTACTTC.

This clone has only a few counts. The chain carries TRBV18 and TRBJ2-7; 8 bases align to TRBD1. Germline V lookup: CDR1 KGHSH, CDR2 LQKENI. The CDR3 length is 14 residues. After removal of 3 bases from V and 9 bases from J, the junction contained 10 bases not matched to a gene. For the CDR3, the DNA is TGTGCCAGCTCACCCGGGGACAGGTCAGGCGGGCAGTACTTC. Its protein is CASSPGDRSGGQYF.

This clone was observed a few times. The chain combines TRBV28 with TRBJ1-2; no clear D. The germline V gene encodes CDR1 MDHEN and CDR2 SYDVKM. V was trimmed by 4 bases and J by 4 bases, leaving 7 bases between them. The CDR3 is 12 amino acids. In DNA form, the CDR3 reads TGTGCCAGCAGTTCGTTCTTCTATGGCTACACCTTC. This encodes CASSSFFYGYTF.

This clone was detected many times. The chain has TRBV29-1 and TRBJ1-1; D is undetermined. The V gene lost 4 bases and the J gene lost 1 base, with 10 bases spanning the gap. Germline V CDR1 and CDR2: SQVTM, ANQGSEA. This CDR3 is built from 13 residues. The CDR3 DNA reads TGCAGCGTTGGGTTGGGCGCGAACACTGAAGCTTTCTTT. This codes for CSVGLGANTEAFF.